These T cell receptor beta chains were read from a single sample in a study of metastatic and nonmetastatic thyroid tumors. TCRdb re-processed the PCR reads through MiXCR. The table includes 20,000 to 25,000 clones, around 19% detected once. The specimen sequenced was blood. The receptors derive from a female donor with papillary thyroid cancer or a benign thyroid nodule (not recorded which). Some clones in this sample may be carry-over from other donors' samples. The conserved cysteine and the conserved F or W are not part of the CDR3 here. Fields, in order: V gene, J gene, clone size, CDR3 protein. A clone size is listed for some rows: how often the clone was seen (once, few, many), or a class if it is expanded.

TRBV19	TRBJ2-1	many	ASRLLDSMYNEQF
TRBV6-1	TRBJ1-5	few	ASSEVYQPQH
TRBV5-1	TRBJ2-2	once	ASSSGAGTGATGELF
TRBV4-2	TRBJ2-5	many	ASSPSGREGQETQY
TRBV29-1	TRBJ1-1	many	SAGTGNTEAF
TRBV11-2	TRBJ2-1	-	ASSSERGVWNEQF
TRBV30	TRBJ2-7	-	ACVTYGEQY
TRBV7-2	TRBJ1-5	many	ASSLYRGQPQH
TRBV11-1	TRBJ2-2	few	ASRQASGVAGELF
TRBV30	TRBJ2-7	-	AWTLGQAEFSYEQY
TRBV12-3/TRBV12-4	TRBJ2-7	medium-sized	ASSLKVAGDSYEQY
TRBV4-1	TRBJ1-3	many	ASTQTGSGNTIY
TRBV7-3	TRBJ2-7	many	ASSPLVYSNNYFYEQY
TRBV6-1	TRBJ2-7	few	ASSGHRGGYEQY
TRBV5-1	TRBJ2-7	-	ASSLGPGLGVYEQY
TRBV5-4	TRBJ1-5	many	ASSTGTGAPQPQH
TRBV29-1	TRBJ2-7	many	SVIGQGAVNEQY
TRBV20-1	TRBJ1-5	many	SARRTYSNQPQH
TRBV20-1	TRBJ2-7	-	SARETTDYYEQY
TRBV20-1	TRBJ1-3	-	SARGHSTSGNTIY
TRBV7-8	TRBJ2-5	many	ASSLWALAKTQY
TRBV14	TRBJ2-2	-	ASSQTIPGLALKEGTGELF
TRBV20-1	TRBJ2-3	many	SAISGLAGTMLTDTQY
TRBV19	TRBJ2-4	many	ASSEGQDSGIQY
TRBV6-6	TRBJ2-5	many	ASSYRRGASETQY
TRBV5-1	TRBJ1-1	many	ASSLPGLTEAF
TRBV7-9	TRBJ1-5	many	ASSLGQGNQPQH
TRBV5-8	TRBJ2-1	many	ASSAGSSYNEQF
TRBV29-1	TRBJ1-1	many	SAFDSGTEAF
TRBV30	TRBJ1-4	many	AWRRTGTNEKLF
TRBV28	TRBJ1-5	many	ASSLGGDSNQPQH
TRBV6-1	TRBJ1-1	many	ASSYTWMEEAF
TRBV20-1	TRBJ1-5	many	SAQVQGPINQPQH
TRBV20-1	TRBJ2-6	once	SATTGGPSGANVLT
TRBV12-3/TRBV12-4	TRBJ2-7	medium-sized	ASSLNQGAYEQY
TRBV7-8	TRBJ2-7	-	ASSYFPRGIKYAQY
TRBV30	TRBJ1-2	-	AWLSCDRGLDGYT
TRBV5-6	TRBJ2-1	many	ASSLEYNEQF
TRBV19	TRBJ2-3	many	ASSMGATDTQY
TRBV19	TRBJ1-1	many	ASSGLHAGGEAF
TRBV28	TRBJ2-1	few	ASSKLWDSSTLANEQF
TRBV7-9	TRBJ2-1	many	ASSFKDWEQF
TRBV27	TRBJ2-3	many	ASSLGLAGYSSTDTQY
TRBV20-1	TRBJ1-2	many	SARDGIGGYT
TRBV19	TRBJ1-5	many	ASSILTGWNQPQH
TRBV7-8	TRBJ1-6	many	ASSPSHLRFHNSPLH
TRBV27	TRBJ1-1	few	ASSGWLNTEAF
TRBV20-1	TRBJ1-5	medium-sized	SAMGGNQPQH
TRBV24-1	TRBJ2-3	many	ATSGGRLFTDTQY
TRBV28	TRBJ2-7	few	ASKIRGGPVK
TRBV14	TRBJ2-2	many	ASSQLMGGTGELF
TRBV12-3/TRBV12-4	TRBJ2-3	few	ASSPSEAEPITDTQY
TRBV28	TRBJ1-1	many	ASTSSGSGKAF